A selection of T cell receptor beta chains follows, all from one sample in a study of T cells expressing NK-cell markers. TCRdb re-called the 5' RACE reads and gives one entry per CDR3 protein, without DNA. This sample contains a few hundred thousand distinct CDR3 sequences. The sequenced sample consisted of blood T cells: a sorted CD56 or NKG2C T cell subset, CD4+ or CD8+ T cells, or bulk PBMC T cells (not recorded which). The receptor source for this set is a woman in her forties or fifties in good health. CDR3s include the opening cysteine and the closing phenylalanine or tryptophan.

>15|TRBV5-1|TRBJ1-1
CASSPSGLMGAEAFF
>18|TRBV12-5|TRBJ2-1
CASGLGKKSGSSYNEQFF
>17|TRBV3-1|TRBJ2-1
CASRLGTSGSSYNEQFF
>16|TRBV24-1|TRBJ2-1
CATSDSSSGSVREQFF
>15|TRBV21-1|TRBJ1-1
CASLKSGHWNTEAFF
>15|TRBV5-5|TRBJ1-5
CASSSGTGSRQPQHF
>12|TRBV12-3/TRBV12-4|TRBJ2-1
CASSSTLLGPFF
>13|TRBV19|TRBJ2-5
CASSNGGRETQYF
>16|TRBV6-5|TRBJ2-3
CASSPLRLAGENTQYF
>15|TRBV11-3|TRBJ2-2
CASSLTGIGTGELFF
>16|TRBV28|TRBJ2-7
CASSAPGSSNTYEQYF
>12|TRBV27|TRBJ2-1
CATQTRPHEQFF
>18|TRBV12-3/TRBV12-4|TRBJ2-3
CASSPRSGRPGSTDTQYF
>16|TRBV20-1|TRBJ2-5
CSARDPTGQVAETQYF
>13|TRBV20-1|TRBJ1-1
CSALPGQVNRAFF
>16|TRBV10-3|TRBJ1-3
CAISELHTGTGNTIYF
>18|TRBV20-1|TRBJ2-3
CSARGGGGGSVQGDTQYF
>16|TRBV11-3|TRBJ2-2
CASGGRLATNTGELFF
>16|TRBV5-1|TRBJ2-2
CASSISQGAPTGELFF
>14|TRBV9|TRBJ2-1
CASSTGQGAYEQFF
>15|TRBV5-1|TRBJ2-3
CASSLGGDRTDTQYF
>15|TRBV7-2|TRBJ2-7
CASSLSASSSYEQYF
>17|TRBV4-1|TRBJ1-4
CASSQVLSGQGGEKLFF
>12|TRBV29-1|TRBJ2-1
CSVGTGRHEQFF
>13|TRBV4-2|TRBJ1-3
CASSPDPGNTIYF
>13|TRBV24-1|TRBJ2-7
CATSGGTPYEQYF
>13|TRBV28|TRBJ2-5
CASSSGSRETQYF
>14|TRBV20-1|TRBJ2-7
CSAPGGQGPYEQYF
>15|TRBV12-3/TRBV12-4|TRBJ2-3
CASSSRSLPTDTQYF
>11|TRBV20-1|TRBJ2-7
CSAPISYEQYF
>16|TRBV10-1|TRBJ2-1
CASSPRGGTGGNEQFF
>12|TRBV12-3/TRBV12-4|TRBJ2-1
CASSFPNNEQFF
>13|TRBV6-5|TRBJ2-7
CASSYATGTEQYF
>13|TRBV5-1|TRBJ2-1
CASSLDGLGAQFF
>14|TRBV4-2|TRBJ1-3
CASSQAGAGNTIYF
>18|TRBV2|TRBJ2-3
CASSEAPPGLLSTDTQYF
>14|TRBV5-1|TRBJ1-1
CASSLGQPRAEAFF
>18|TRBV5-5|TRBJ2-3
CASSFLLAGIRVPDTQYF
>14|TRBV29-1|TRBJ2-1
CSVNRDSLSIEQFF
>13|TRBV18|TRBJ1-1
CASSFQGATEAFF
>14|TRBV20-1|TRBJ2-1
CSARRREDPRKQFF
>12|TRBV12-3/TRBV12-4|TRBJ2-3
CASSSRGDTQYF